Sequencing of this T cell receptor beta chain was carried out in a study of CD8+CD57+ T cells in acquired aplastic anemia (dated by TCRdb to the late 2010s). For the wider study: CD8+CD57+ expansion was defined as frequency above the mean frequency observed in healthy subjects. Paper-wide results and their limitations: Some 30 CD8+ CDR3 sequences were shared between patients and controls but appeared highly expressed in patients and within their immunodominant clones. CD8+ Simpson's diversity did not differ significantly between patients and healthy controls (P=0.060). In patients, diversity was lower in CD8+CD57+ cells than in the total CD4+ and CD8+ cell pools.

Profiling of TCR beta VDJ combinations and CDR3 sequences used genomic DNA as the template. An Illumina HiSeq 2000 was the platform used for TCR repertoire sequencing. Per the original workflow: TRBV/TRBJ rearrangement plots, CDR3 size and DJ length profiles, and Simpson's diversity index were used to assess repertoires. Whichever DNA sequence was most abundant in the deep sequencing data was defined as the immunodominant clone. CDR3 amino acid sequences were checked for sharing across subjects and were also compared against the VDJdb database and published repertoires. TCRdb trimmed the raw reads at Q25, called clones with MiXCR and kept productive beta chains. Each CDR3 protein appears once, grouped with its most common genes and DNA. TCRdb's processing, not the authors' own work, is the source of the V and J calls. The sample profile shows 15,000 to 20,000 distinct CDR3 sequences; roughly two fifths of them were found once. Of the sample, 65% to 90% is held by the ten largest clones.

This clonotype was observed a few times. Its antigen target is currently unknown. No quality values exist for individual bases; no much larger clone is one base distant. Expansion of CD8+CD57+ cells had been shown by flow cytometry in the patients chosen for sequencing. For 2 of the 12 patients, enough cells were available to additionally sequence CD8+CD57+ effector memory cells. Severe acquired aplastic anemia was diagnosed in all patients according to International Study of Aplastic Anemia and Agranulocytosis and Camitta criteria. No therapy had been received by the patients at the time of blood sampling. Bead enrichment of CD8+CD57+ cells gave a mean DNA yield of about 1.6 ug. TCR repertoires of sorted CD4+ and CD8+ blood T cells from severe aplastic anemia patients and healthy subjects were deep-sequenced in the study. Patients were enrolled under clinicaltrials.gov protocols 00001620, 01623167, 00001397, 00071045, 00081523 and 00961064 in the USA. Ficoll-Paque density gradient centrifugation was used to isolate peripheral blood mononuclear cells.

Sequenced input: CD8+CD57+ T cells sorted from PBMCs. The intended sense of this specimen's cell subset or site label: bead-enriched CD8+CD57+ effector memory T cells from SAA patients. The TCR sequence derives from a human donor with aplastic anemia.

The CDR3 reads CASSLQGAMNSPLHF. The DNA sequence is given as TGTGCCAGCAGTTTACAGGGGGCGATGAATTCACCCCTCCACTTT. The chain couples TRBV6-5 to TRBJ1-6, and TRBD1 matches 9 of the central bases. Here V drops 4 bases and J drops 7 bases, and the junction holds 5 bases not matched to any gene. Inclusive of the bounding cysteine and phenylalanine, the CDR3 is 15 residues long. Only CDR3 DNA remains: 45 bases, in frame from the first base. From the germline V gene, CDR1 is MNHEY and CDR2 is SVGAGI.